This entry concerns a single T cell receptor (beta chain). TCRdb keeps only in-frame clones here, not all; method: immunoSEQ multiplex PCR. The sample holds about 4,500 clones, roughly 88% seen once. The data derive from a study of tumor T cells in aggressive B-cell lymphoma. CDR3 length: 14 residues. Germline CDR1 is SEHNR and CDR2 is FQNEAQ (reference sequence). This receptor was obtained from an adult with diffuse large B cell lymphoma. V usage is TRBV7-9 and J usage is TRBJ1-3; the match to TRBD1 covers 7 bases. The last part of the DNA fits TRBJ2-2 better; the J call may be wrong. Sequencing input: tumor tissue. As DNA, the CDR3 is TGTGCCAGCGTCCGGGACAGAAACACCGGGGAGCTGTTTTTT. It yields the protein CASVRDRNTGELFF.